This entry is about one T cell receptor beta chain. This receptor's antigen is unknown. At one end the junction does not follow the germline gene, possibly because of a read error. Donors were 39 systemically healthy Caucasian individuals from Russia aged roughly 6 to 100 years. Each donor gave about 9.7 milliliters of peripheral blood, drawn into EDTA-treated Vacutainer tubes. PBMCs were isolated by Ficoll-Paque density-gradient centrifugation, with at least 7 million obtained per sample. Trizol reagent was used to extract total RNA from PBMCs, with at least 6 micrograms per sample. The percentages of naive CD45RAhigh/CD27high T cells were determined by flow cytometry on a PBMC aliquot from every donor. From cysteine to phenylalanine, the CDR3 is 14 amino acids long. Only CDR3 DNA is held: 42 bases, read in frame from base 1. The germline V gene provides CDR1 SGHTA and CDR2 FQGNSA. These data are taken from a study of blood T cells in healthy people across ages (dated by TCRdb to between 2014 and 2017). For the study in its entirety: In model experiments, template switching captured about one uniquely barcoded TCR beta cDNA molecule for every two T cells. Using the same blood draw, the study looked at two additional independent replicas of 1 million unique cDNA reads for two donors, one aged 18 to 29 and the other aged 80 or older. The donors were split into four age groups: young (average 16 years), middle-aged (about 40), aged (over 55) and long-lived (roughly 80). Using deep sequencing normalized with unique cDNA molecular identifiers, the study measured how TCR beta repertoire diversity changes with age. Donors of different ages were randomly distributed across sequencing lanes to avoid experimental bias. What the study reported, not specific to this receptor: Because profiling used bulk unsorted PBMCs, naive and antigen-experienced compartments could not be compared conclusively. Compared with the aged group, the long-lived group had more naive CD4+ T cells, fewer expanded clones and increased TCR diversity, suggesting age selection. Total diversity estimates from one million sequenced T cells were considered lower bounds and underestimates. A strong correlation was found between observed TCR beta diversity and the percentage of naive T cells measured by flow cytometry. The CMV infection status of donors was not known, potentially confounding age-related changes in expanded clonotypes. Observed TCR beta diversity per million T cells fell roughly linearly with age, and a significant reduction was already apparent by age about 43.

The method was 5' RACE. The second PCR ran for about 7 to 11 cycles and used a J-beta primer mix along with a sample-barcoded 5' primer. Each TCR beta cDNA molecule received a unique molecular identifier from a template-switch 5' adaptor carrying 12 random nucleotides. Each sample yielded at least 3 million CDR3-containing paired-end reads. First-strand cDNA was synthesized from all RNA with the Mint cDNA synthesis kit, primed by a TRBC-specific oligonucleotide. All cDNA was treated with uracil-DNA glycosylase and then went through a first 18-cycle PCR with the universal primers M1SS and BC2_uni_R. Turning to the authors' computational methods: Normalization of each sample was performed by random selection of 1 million high-quality reads, each carrying a distinct molecular identifier. Instead of being binned into consensus sequences, reads with shared molecular identifiers were discarded. CDR3 identification, clonotype clustering and error correction used MiTCR with a Q25 quality threshold and the strictest error-elimination algorithm. A nonparametric unseen species model using Euler transformation provided a lower-bound estimate of total TCR beta diversity. TCRdb ran its own pipeline on the public reads, namely fastp trimming at Q25 and MiXCR clone calling, and kept in-frame beta chains. Under each unique CDR3 protein, matching rows form one entry showing the most common genes and DNA. TCRdb, rather than the study authors, made the V and J calls. For this sample there are approximately 2,000,000 distinct CDR3 sequences; about two fifths appear just once. 20% to 25% of the sample belongs to the ten largest clones.

The receptor's source is a human donor in good health. The V gene is TRBV7-2 and the J gene is TRBJ2-5, with no confident D gene call. Sequencing was performed on blood. The nucleotide sequence reads TGCGCCAGCAGCTTACAGACTCCCCCCTACGGGCAGTACTTC. Translated, it reads CASSLQTPPYGQYF. The reference TRBV7-2 and TRBJ2-5 proteins fill in what lies around the CDR3, so the full variable domain reads GAGVSQSPSNKVTEKGKDVELRCDPISGHTALYWYRQSLGQGLEFLIYFQGNSAPDKSGLPSDRFSAERTGGSVSTLTIQRTQQEDSAVYLCASSLQTPPYGQYFGPGTRLLVL.